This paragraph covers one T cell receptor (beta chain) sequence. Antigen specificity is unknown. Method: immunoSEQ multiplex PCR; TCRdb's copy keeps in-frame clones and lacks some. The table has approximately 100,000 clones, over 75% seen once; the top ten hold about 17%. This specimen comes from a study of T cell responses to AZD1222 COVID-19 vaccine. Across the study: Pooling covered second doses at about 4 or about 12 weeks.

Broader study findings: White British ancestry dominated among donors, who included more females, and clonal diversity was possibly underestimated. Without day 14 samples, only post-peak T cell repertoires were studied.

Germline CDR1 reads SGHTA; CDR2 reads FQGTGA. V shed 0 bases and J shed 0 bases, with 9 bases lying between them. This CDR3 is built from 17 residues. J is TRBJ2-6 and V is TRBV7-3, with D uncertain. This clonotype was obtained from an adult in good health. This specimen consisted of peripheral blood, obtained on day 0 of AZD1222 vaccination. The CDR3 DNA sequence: TGTGCCAGCAGCTTAACGTCCACATTCTCTGGGGCCAACGTCCTGACTTTC. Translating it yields CASSLTSTFSGANVLTF.